These 21 T cell receptor beta chains were all obtained from the same sample, sequenced in a study of radiotherapy plus CTLA-4 blockade in lung cancer. Using immunoSEQ multiplex PCR, the repertoire was profiled, and TCRdb retains in-frame clones only, with some absent. The sample consists of about 120,000 clones, about 87% of them appearing once. The sample in question was peripheral blood, obtained from a patient treated with radiotherapy plus ipilimumab. All receptors come from a human donor with non-small cell lung cancer that progressed on radiotherapy plus ipilimumab.

The CDR3 loop is CASSFRFSTALGETQYF. The CDR3 coding sequence is TGTGCCAGCAGTTTTCGTTTTTCGACAGCCCTTGGGGAGACCCAGTACTTC. The V call is TRBV27, the J call TRBJ2-5; tentative D call: TRBD1 (5 bases). The CDR3 length is 17 residues. CDR1 is MNHEY and CDR2 is SMNVEV in the germline V gene (reference sequence). The ends were cut back, 3 bases at V and 5 bases at J, with 22 bases in the middle.

This sequence joins TRBV27 and TRBJ2-7; 9 bases agree with TRBD2. The CDR3 runs to 15 residues. Germline CDR1 is MNHEY and CDR2 is SMNVEV (reference sequence). V trimming: 2 bases; J trimming: 4 bases; junction bases outside the gene matches: 6. This chain's CDR3 is CASSLLSGSQYEQYF. The CDR3 DNA follows: TGTGCCAGCAGTTTACTTAGCGGGAGTCAATACGAGCAGTACTTC.

As for this clone: The sample has other DNA sequences that encode this CDR3 too. The V and J genes are TRBV5-6 and TRBJ1-1; 7 bases map to TRBD1. Germline CDR1 SGHDT, CDR2 YYEEEE. V gave up 4 bases and J gave up 2 bases; unmatched junction bases: 8. This CDR3 comprises 15 residues. The CDR3 here is CASSTGQNTNTEAFF. The CDR3 nucleotides are TGTGCCAGCAGCACGGGACAGAATACAAACACTGAAGCTTTCTTT.

The V gene is TRBV5-6, the J gene TRBJ2-5; TRBD1 agrees at 10 bases. TRBJ2-7 explains the end of the DNA better; the J call may be wrong. The length of the CDR3 is 14 residues. Germline values: CDR1 SGHDT, CDR2 YYEEEE. CDR3 in amino acids: CASSRDRGYSEQYF. The CDR3 coding sequence is TGTGCCAGCAGCAGGGACAGGGGATATAGCGAGCAGTACTTC.

The chain carries TRBV2 and TRBJ1-1; D remains ambiguous. From germline, CDR1 is SNHLY and CDR2 FYNNEI. The CDR3 runs 13 residues. Trimming shortened V by 7 bases and J by 0 bases, and 9 bases separated the two germline ends. The CDR3 nucleotides are TGTGCCAGCACTGGGCAGATGAACACTGAAGCTTTCTTT. Protein sequence: CASTGQMNTEAFF.

The chain carries TRBV5-8 and TRBJ1-1, with D hard to call. V was clipped by 9 bases and J by 4 bases, with 22 bases between them. Germline V gene sequence: CDR1 SGHTS, CDR2 YDEGEE. The CDR3 contains 15 residues. CDR3 in amino acids: CATNPEALTSTEAFF. The CDR3 coding sequence is TGTGCCACTAACCCCGAGGCACTGACGAGCACTGAAGCTTTCTTT.

The genes are TRBV27 and TRBJ2-1; 10 bases fit TRBD2. Per germline, CDR1 MNHEY and CDR2 SMNVEV (reference sequence). The CDR3 sequence is 15 residues long. The J segment lost 4 bases and the V segment lost 2 bases, leaving 2 bases of the junction unmatched. CDR3 DNA sequence: TGTGCCAGCAGTTTAGTAGCGGGAGGATACAATGAGCAGTTCTTC. This sequence encodes CASSLVAGGYNEQFF.

CDR3: CASSLAGVSNQPQHF. The CDR3 DNA sequence: TGCGCCAGCAGCTTGGCTGGGGTAAGCAATCAGCCCCAGCATTTT. This rearrangement joins TRBV5-1 to TRBJ1-5, with D hard to call. Germline CDR1 and CDR2: SGHRS and YFSETQ. The CDR3 runs 15 residues. The V end was cut by 0 bases, the J end by 1 base, with 8 bases between.

V usage is TRBV23-1 and J usage is TRBJ2-7, with unresolved D. TRBV23-1 is identified as an open reading frame with a role that is uncertain. The CDR3 runs to 13 residues. With 0 bases removed from V and 5 bases from J, the gap between germline ends came to 8 bases. The CDR3 spells CASSQSRPDEQYF. CDR3 in DNA: TGCGCCAGCAGTCAATCTCGGCCAGACGAGCAGTACTTC.

In this sample, this clone turned up a few times. V is TRBV19 and J is TRBJ2-7; 11 bases fit TRBD2. With 2 bases clipped from V and 2 bases from J, the junction kept 11 bases outside the gene matches. This CDR3 region has 18 residues. Germline V gene lookup returns CDR1 LNHDA and CDR2 SQIVND (reference sequence). The CDR3 reads CASSILPWGTSGTYEQYF. CDR3 DNA sequence: TGTGCCAGTAGTATACTCCCTTGGGGGACTAGCGGAACCTACGAGCAGTACTTC. Variable domain in full (rest from reference TRBV19 and TRBJ2-7): DGGITQSPKYLFRKEGQNVTLSCEQNLNHDAMYWYRQDPGQGLRLIYYSQIVNDFQKGDIAEGYSVSREKKESFPLTVTSAQKNPTAFYLCASSILPWGTSGTYEQYFGPGTRLTVT.

The rearrangement uses TRBV11-1 and TRBJ1-1; D gene unclear. Germline CDR1 is SGHAT and CDR2 is FQDESV (reference sequence). There are 16 residues in the CDR3. V was trimmed by 1 base and J by 1 base, leaving 13 bases between them. CDR3 amino acids: CASSLGTSIRNTEAFF. CDR3 coding DNA: TGTGCCAGCAGCTTAGGGACCAGCATTAGGAACACTGAAGCTTTCTTT.

The chain employs TRBV18 and TRBJ2-5; 9 bases fit TRBD2. The germline gives CDR1 KGHSH, CDR2 LQKENI. The CDR3 runs to 14 residues. The V segment lost 2 bases and the J segment 5 bases; nucleotides outside the gene matches: 3. The chain's CDR3 is CASSPAGGIETQYF. In nucleotides, the CDR3 is TGTGCCAGCTCACCAGCGGGGGGGATTGAGACCCAGTACTTC. The full variable domain, with the rest looked up from reference TRBV18 and TRBJ2-5, is NAGVMQNPRHLVRRRGQEARLRCSPMKGHSHVYWYRQLPEEGLKFMVYLQKENIIDESGMPKERFSAEFPKEGPSILRIQQVVRGDSAAYFCASSPAGGIETQYFGPGTRLLVL.

The chain recombines TRBV9 with TRBJ2-3; D possibly corresponds to TRBD1 (5 bases). Germline CDR1 reads SGDLS; CDR2 reads YYNGEE. Trimming pared 4 bases from V and 3 bases from J, leaving 15 bases between. This CDR3 region has 15 residues. In nucleotides, the CDR3 is TGTGCCAGCAGCCTTATGGAAGGGGCAACAGATACGCAGTATTTT. Its protein is CASSLMEGATDTQYF. Full variable domain (missing parts from reference TRBV9 and TRBJ2-3): DSGVTQTPKHLITATGQRVTLRCSPRSGDLSVYWYQQSLDQGLQFLIQYYNGEERAKGNILERFSAQQFPDLHSELNLSSLELGDSALYFCASSLMEGATDTQYFGPGTRLTVL.

The chain links TRBV5-1 to TRBJ2-1, with D unresolved. The CDR3 length is 13 residues. Looked up from germline, CDR1 is SGHRS and CDR2 is YFSETQ. Trimming cost V 0 bases and J 7 bases, with 8 bases left between them. The CDR3: CASSLDSRNEQFF. CDR3 coding DNA: TGCGCCAGCAGCTTGGACAGTCGAAATGAGCAGTTCTTC.

The chain has TRBV5-1 and TRBJ2-7; 9 bases are a match to TRBD1. Trimming took 0 bases from V and 2 from J; bases not matched to a gene: 9. This CDR3 comprises 17 residues. Germline assignment: CDR1 SGHRS and CDR2 YFSETQ. CDR3 residues: CASSLGGKDRGAYEQYF. The DNA for the CDR3 is TGCGCCAGCAGCTTGGGTGGTAAGGACAGGGGTGCCTACGAGCAGTACTTC. Full variable domain (missing parts from reference TRBV5-1 and TRBJ2-7): KAGVTQTPRYLIKTRGQQVTLSCSPISGHRSVSWYQQTPGQGLQFLFEYFSETQRNKGNFPGRFSGRQFSNSRSEMNVSTLELGDSALYLCASSLGGKDRGAYEQYFGPGTRLTVT.

This chain uses TRBV6-1 with TRBJ2-3; D may be TRBD1 or TRBD2 (5 bases each). CDR3 length: 13 residues. The ends were cut back, 9 bases at V and 2 bases at J, with 12 bases in the middle. The V gene's germline CDR1 is MNHNS and CDR2 SASEGT. This chain's CDR3 is CASSGRNTDTQYF. In nucleotides, the CDR3 is TGTGCCAGTTCGGGACGGAACACAGATACGCAGTATTTT.

The chain couples TRBV5-1 to TRBJ1-1; D is ambiguous. There are 15 residues in the CDR3. Looked up from germline, CDR1 is SGHRS and CDR2 is YFSETQ. Deletions cut 0 bases from V and 6 bases from J, with 15 bases between. The CDR3 region is CASSLAGKGDAEAFF. DNA of the CDR3: TGCGCCAGCAGCTTGGCCGGGAAGGGAGATGCTGAAGCTTTCTTT.

V usage is TRBV10-1 and J usage is TRBJ1-1; TRBD1 matches 8 bases. Germline CDR1 is WNHNN and CDR2 is SYGVQD (reference sequence). The CDR3 sequence is 13 residues long. V lost 6 bases to trimming and J lost 6 bases; unmatched junction nucleotides: 6. CDR3 DNA: TGCGCCAGCAGCTCCAAACAGGGGGCTGAAGCTTTCTTT. This encodes CASSSKQGAEAFF.

This clone was picked up a small number of times. V usage is TRBV19 and J usage is TRBJ2-7, with D tentatively TRBD1 or TRBD2 (5 bases each). Germline CDR1 reads LNHDA; CDR2 reads SQIVND (reference sequence). V lost 5 bases, J lost 6 bases, and 23 bases lay in between. CDR3 length equals 16 residues. CDR3 bases: TGTGCCAGTAGTCCACGCCCCCCGGGACGTTCCGGCGAGCAGTACTTC. Translation gives CASSPRPPGRSGEQYF.

CDR3 nucleotide sequence: TGTGCCAGCAGCTTCTCTCTTTCATCTCCCGGGGAGCTGTTTTTT. Encoded protein: CASSFSLSSPGELFF. This chain links TRBV7-9 with TRBJ2-2; D unclear. The CDR3 sequence is 15 residues long. Looked up from germline, CDR1 is SEHNR and CDR2 is FQNEAQ (reference sequence). Trimming took 3 bases from V and 6 from J, leaving 14 bases between them.

The V and J genes are TRBV14 and TRBJ2-7; D is ambiguous. The CDR3 is made up of 13 amino acids. Trimming shortened V by 0 bases and J by 0 bases, and 3 bases separated the two germline ends. Germline V gene lookup returns CDR1 SGHDN and CDR2 FVKESK. CDR3 nucleotides: TGTGCCAGCAGCCAAGATTTCTCCTACGAGCAGTACTTC. Translated: CASSQDFSYEQYF.